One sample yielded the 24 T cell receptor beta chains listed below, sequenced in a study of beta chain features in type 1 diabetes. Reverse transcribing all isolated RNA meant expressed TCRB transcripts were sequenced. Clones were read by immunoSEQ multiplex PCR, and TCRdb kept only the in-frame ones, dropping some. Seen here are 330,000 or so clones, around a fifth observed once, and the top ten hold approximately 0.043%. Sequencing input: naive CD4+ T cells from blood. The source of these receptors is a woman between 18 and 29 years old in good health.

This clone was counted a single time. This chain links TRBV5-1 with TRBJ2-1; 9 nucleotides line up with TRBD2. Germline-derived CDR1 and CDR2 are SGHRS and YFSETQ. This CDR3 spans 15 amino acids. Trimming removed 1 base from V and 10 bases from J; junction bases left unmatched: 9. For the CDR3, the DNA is TGCGCCAGCAGCTTGACGGCGACAGCGGGAGGAGAGCAGTTCTTC. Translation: CASSLTATAGGEQFF.

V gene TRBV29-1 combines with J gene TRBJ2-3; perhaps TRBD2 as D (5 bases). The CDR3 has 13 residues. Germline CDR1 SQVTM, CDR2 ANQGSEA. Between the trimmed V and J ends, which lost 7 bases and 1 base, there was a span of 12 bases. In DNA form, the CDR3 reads TGCAGCGCCGTCCGGGGAGGCACAGATACGCAGTATTTT. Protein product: CSAVRGGTDTQYF.

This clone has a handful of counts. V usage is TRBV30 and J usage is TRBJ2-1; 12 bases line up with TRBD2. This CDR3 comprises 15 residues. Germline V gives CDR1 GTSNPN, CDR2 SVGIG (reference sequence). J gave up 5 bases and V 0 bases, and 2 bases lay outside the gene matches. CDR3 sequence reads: CAWSVGLAGNNEQFF. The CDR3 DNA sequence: TGTGCCTGGAGTGTAGGACTAGCGGGGAACAATGAGCAGTTCTTC.

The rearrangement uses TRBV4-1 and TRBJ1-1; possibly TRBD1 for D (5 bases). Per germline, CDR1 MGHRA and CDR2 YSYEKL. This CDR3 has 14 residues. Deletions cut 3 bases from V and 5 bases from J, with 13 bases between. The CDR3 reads CASSQILRGTEAFF. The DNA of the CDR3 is TGCGCCAGCAGCCAGATTCTCCGGGGGACTGAAGCTTTCTTT.

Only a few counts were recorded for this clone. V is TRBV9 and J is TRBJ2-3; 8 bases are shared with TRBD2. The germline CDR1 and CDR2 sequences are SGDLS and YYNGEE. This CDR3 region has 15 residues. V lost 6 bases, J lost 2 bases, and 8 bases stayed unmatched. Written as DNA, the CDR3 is TGTGCCAGCACTCCTACTAGCGGCTCCACAGATACGCAGTATTTT. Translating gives CASTPTSGSTDTQYF.

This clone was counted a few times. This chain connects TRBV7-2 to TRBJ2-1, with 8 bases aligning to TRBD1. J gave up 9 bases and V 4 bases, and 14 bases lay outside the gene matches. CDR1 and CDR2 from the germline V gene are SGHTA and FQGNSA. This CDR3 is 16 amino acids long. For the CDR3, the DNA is TGTGCCAGCAGCTCGCAGCCGGGACAGGCAGGCGGTGAGCAGTTCTTC. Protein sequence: CASSSQPGQAGGEQFF.

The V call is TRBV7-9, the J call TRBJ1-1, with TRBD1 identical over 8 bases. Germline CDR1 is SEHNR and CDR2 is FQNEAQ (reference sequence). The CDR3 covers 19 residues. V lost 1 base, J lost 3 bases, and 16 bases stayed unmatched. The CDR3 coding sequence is TGTGCCAGCAGCTTAGTTTACCTGCAGGGGGCTCGGAAGGACACTGAAGCTTTCTTT. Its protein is CASSLVYLQGARKDTEAFF.

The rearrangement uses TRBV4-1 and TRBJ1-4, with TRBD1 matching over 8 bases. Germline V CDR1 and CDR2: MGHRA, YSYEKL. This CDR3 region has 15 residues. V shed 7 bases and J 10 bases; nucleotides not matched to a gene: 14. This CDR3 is CASTLLGTGGTKLFF. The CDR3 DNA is TGCGCCAGCACCCTACTTGGGACAGGTGGGACAAAACTGTTTTTT.

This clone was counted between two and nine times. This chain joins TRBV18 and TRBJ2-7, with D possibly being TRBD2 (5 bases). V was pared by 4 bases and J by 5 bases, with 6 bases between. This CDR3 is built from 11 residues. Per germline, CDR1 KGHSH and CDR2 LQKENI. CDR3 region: CASSQEDEQYF. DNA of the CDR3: TGTGCCAGCTCACAGGAGGACGAGCAGTACTTC.

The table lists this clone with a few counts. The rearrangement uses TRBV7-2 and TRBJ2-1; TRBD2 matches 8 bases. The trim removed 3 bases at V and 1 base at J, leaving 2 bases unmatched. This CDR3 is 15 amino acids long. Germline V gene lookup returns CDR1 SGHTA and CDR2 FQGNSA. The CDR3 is CASSLGLVSYNEQFF. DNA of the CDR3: TGTGCCAGCAGCTTGGGACTAGTTTCCTACAATGAGCAGTTCTTC.

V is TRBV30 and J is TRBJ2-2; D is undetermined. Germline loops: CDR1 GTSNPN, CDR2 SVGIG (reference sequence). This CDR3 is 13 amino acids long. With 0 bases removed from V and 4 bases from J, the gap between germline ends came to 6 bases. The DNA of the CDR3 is TGTGCCTGGAGTGTACCAGGCACCGGGGAGCTGTTTTTT. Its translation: CAWSVPGTGELFF.

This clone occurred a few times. The CDR3 loop is CASSPPGQGPYTEAFF. DNA for the CDR3: TGCGCCAGCAGCCCCCCGGGACAGGGCCCATACACTGAAGCTTTCTTT. The chain carries TRBV5-1 and TRBJ1-1; 9 nucleotides match TRBD1. The CDR3 extends over 16 amino acids. CDR1 and CDR2 from the germline V gene are SGHRS and YFSETQ. V was pared by 4 bases and J by 3 bases, with 10 bases of the junction left unmatched.

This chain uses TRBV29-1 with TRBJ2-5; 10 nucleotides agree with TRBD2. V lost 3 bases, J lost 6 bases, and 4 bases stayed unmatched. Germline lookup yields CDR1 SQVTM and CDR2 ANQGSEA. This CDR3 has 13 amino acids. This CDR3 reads CSVDRAGGKTQYF. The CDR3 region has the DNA TGCAGCGTTGACAGAGCGGGGGGGAAGACCCAGTACTTC.

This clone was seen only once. The CDR3 is CASSQDRQGLGYTF. The CDR3, as DNA: TGCGCCAGCAGCCAAGATAGACAGGGTCTTGGCTACACCTTC. V is TRBV4-1 and J is TRBJ1-2, with 7 bases identical to TRBD1. The ends lost 0 bases at V and 7 bases at J; junction bases unmatched: 5. This CDR3 is 14 amino acids long. Germline V CDR1 and CDR2: MGHRA, YSYEKL.

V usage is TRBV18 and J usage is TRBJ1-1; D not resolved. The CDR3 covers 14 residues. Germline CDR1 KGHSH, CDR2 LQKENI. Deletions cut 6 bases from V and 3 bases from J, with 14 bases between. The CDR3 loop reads CASSPVSGDTEAFF. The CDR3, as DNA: TGTGCCAGCTCCCCGGTCTCCGGGGACACTGAAGCTTTCTTT. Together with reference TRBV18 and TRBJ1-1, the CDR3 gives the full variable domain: NAGVMQNPRHLVRRRGQEARLRCSPMKGHSHVYWYRQLPEEGLKFMVYLQKENIIDESGMPKERFSAEFPKEGPSILRIQQVVRGDSAAYFCASSPVSGDTEAFFGQGTRLTVV.

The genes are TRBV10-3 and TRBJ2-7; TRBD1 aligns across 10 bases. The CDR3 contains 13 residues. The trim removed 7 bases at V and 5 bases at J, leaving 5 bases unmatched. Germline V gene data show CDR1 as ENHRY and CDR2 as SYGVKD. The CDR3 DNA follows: TGTGCCATCACCTTGGGACAGGGGAACGAGCAGTACTTC. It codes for CAITLGQGNEQYF.

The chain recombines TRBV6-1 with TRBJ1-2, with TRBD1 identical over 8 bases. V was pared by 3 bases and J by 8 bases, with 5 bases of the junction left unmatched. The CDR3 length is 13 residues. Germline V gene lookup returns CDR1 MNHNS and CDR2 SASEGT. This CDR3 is CASSDGQGWGYTF. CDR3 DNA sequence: TGTGCCAGCAGTGACGGACAGGGATGGGGCTACACCTTC.

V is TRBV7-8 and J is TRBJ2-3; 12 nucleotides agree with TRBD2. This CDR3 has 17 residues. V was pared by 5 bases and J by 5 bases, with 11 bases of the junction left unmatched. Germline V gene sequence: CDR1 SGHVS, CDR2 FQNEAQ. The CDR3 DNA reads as TGTGCCAGCAGCAAAGATCCTAGCGGGGGGGCTCGAGATACGCAGTATTTT. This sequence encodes CASSKDPSGGARDTQYF.

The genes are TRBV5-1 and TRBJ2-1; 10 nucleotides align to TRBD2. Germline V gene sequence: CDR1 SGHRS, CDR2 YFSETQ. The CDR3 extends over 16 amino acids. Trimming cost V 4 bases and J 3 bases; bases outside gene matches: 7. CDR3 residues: CASSRSGTSDYNEQFF. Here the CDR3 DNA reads TGCGCCAGCAGCCGTTCCGGGACTAGCGACTACAATGAGCAGTTCTTC.

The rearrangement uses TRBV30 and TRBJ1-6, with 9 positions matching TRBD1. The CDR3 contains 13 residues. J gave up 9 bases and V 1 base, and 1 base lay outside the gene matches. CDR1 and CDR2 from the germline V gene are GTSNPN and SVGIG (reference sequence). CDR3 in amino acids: CAWSAGQGSPLHF. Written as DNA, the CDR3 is TGTGCCTGGAGTGCGGGACAGGGTTCACCCCTCCACTTT. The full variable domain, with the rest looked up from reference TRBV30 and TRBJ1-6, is SQTIHQWPATLVQPVGSPLSLECTVEGTSNPNLYWYRQAAGRGLQLLFYSVGIGQISSEVPQNLSASRPQDRQFILSSKKLLLSDSGFYLCAWSAGQGSPLHFGNGTRLTVT.

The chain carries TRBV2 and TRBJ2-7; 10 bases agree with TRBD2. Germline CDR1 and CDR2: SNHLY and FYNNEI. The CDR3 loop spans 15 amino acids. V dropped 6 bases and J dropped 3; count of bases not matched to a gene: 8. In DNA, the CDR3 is TGTGCCAGCAGAGCGGGGGGGTCCTACAGCTACGAGCAGTACTTC. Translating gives CASRAGGSYSYEQYF.

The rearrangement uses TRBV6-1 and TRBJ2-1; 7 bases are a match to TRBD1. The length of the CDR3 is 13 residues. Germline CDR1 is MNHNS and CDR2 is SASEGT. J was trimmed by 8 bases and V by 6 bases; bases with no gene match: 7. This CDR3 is CASRGQPGDEQFF. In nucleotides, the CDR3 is TGTGCCAGCAGGGGACAGCCTGGGGATGAGCAGTTCTTC.

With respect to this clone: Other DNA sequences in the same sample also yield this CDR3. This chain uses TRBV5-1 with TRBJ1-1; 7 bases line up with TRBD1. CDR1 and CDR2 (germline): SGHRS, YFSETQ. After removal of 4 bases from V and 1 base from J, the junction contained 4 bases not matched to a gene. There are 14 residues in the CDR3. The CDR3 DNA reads TGCGCCAGCAGCCCGGGACAGCGGAACACTGAAGCTTTCTTT. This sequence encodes CASSPGQRNTEAFF.

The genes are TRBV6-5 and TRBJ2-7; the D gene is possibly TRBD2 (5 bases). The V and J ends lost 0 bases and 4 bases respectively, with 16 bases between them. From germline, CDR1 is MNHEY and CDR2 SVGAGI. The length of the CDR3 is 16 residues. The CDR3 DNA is TGTGCCAGCAGTTACTCGTGGGGAAGCGGTCATTACGAGCAGTACTTC. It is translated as CASSYSWGSGHYEQYF.